This TCR beta chain was profiled in a study of T cell responses to AZD1222 COVID-19 vaccine. This clone was recorded only once. Trimming shortened V by 5 bases and J by 5 bases, and 14 bases separated the two germline ends. The CDR3 has 14 residues. The germline V gene has CDR1 SGHNT and CDR2 YENEEA. Measured with immunoSEQ multiplex PCR; TCRdb has only the in-frame clones, and not every one. The table shows roughly 130,000 clones, with approximately 90% occurring only once. The genes are TRBV11-3 and TRBJ2-3; D tentatively reads TRBD1 or TRBD2 (6 bases each). The receptor was derived from an adult in good health. Sequencing used peripheral blood, obtained on day 0 of AZD1222 vaccination. CDR3 coding DNA: TGTGCCAGCAGCGCACAGGGAGGAATAGATACGCAGTATTTT. This encodes CASSAQGGIDTQYF.